Shown below are 3 T cell receptor beta chains from a single sample sequenced in a study of CD8+CD57+ T cells in acquired aplastic anemia. Genomic DNA provided the template from which TCR beta VDJ and CDR3 profiles were obtained. Via MiXCR, TCRdb re-called the reads, giving one row per CDR3 protein. The table shows roughly 500,000 distinct CDR3 sequences, with around 30% occurring only once. All sequencing subjects had displayed CD8+CD57+ cell expansion on flow cytometry. The sample consisted of sorted CD4+, CD8+, or CD8+CD57+ T cells (not recorded which) from PBMCs. The source is a human donor with aplastic anemia.

This clonotype was recorded many times. The rearrangement uses TRBV20-1 and TRBJ2-7; D tentatively reads TRBD1 or TRBD2 (7 bases each). V dropped 6 bases and J dropped 7 bases, with 19 bases sitting between them. Germline assignment: CDR1 DFQATT and CDR2 SNEGSKA (reference sequence). This CDR3 contains 13 residues. The CDR3 coding sequence is TGCAGTGCCCCAGGGGGGGGGCTGTTGGAGCAGTACTTC. As protein: CSAPGGGLLEQYF.

A few counts support this clonotype. The chain links TRBV9 to TRBJ1-6; no firm D call. This CDR3 region has 14 residues. Germline loops: CDR1 SGDLS, CDR2 YYNGEE. Trimming shortened V by 2 bases and J by 8 bases, and 11 bases separated the two germline ends. The CDR3 is CASSVLAVDSPLHF. The CDR3 DNA reads as TGTGCCAGCAGCGTGCTCGCAGTCGATTCACCCCTCCACTTT.

The DNA for the CDR3 is TGCGCCAGCAGCCAAACAGACAGGGCGGCGAACTATAATTCACCCCTCCACTTT. This gives the protein CASSQTDRAANYNSPLHF. The chain recombines TRBV4-1 with TRBJ1-6, with 7 bases that match TRBD1. Unmatched junction bases numbered 10, after V lost 2 bases and J lost 3 bases. Germline V gene sequence: CDR1 MGHRA, CDR2 YSYEKL. The CDR3 length is 18 residues.